Included here is one T cell receptor beta chain sequence, with context. CDR1 MNHEY and CDR2 SMNVEV come from the germline V gene (reference sequence). V dropped 6 bases and J dropped 2 bases, with 17 bases sitting between them. The CDR3 runs to 15 residues. Here immunoSEQ multiplex PCR was the method, and the copy in TCRdb shows in-frame clones only, minus some. The data hold about 150,000 clones, with 90% observed a single time. The data were obtained in a study of blood T cell repertoires in COVID-19. Study as a whole: T cells, B-cell-depleted T cells, or PBMCs supplied cDNA or gDNA.

The sequencing input was peripheral blood. The clonotype comes from a man aged 50 to 59 with acute or convalescent COVID-19. V usage is TRBV27 and J usage is TRBJ2-7; D perhaps matches TRBD2 (5 bases). The CDR3 sequence is CASREHKRVTYEQYF. The CDR3 DNA is TGTGCCAGCAGGGAACACAAGAGGGTTACCTACGAGCAGTACTTC.